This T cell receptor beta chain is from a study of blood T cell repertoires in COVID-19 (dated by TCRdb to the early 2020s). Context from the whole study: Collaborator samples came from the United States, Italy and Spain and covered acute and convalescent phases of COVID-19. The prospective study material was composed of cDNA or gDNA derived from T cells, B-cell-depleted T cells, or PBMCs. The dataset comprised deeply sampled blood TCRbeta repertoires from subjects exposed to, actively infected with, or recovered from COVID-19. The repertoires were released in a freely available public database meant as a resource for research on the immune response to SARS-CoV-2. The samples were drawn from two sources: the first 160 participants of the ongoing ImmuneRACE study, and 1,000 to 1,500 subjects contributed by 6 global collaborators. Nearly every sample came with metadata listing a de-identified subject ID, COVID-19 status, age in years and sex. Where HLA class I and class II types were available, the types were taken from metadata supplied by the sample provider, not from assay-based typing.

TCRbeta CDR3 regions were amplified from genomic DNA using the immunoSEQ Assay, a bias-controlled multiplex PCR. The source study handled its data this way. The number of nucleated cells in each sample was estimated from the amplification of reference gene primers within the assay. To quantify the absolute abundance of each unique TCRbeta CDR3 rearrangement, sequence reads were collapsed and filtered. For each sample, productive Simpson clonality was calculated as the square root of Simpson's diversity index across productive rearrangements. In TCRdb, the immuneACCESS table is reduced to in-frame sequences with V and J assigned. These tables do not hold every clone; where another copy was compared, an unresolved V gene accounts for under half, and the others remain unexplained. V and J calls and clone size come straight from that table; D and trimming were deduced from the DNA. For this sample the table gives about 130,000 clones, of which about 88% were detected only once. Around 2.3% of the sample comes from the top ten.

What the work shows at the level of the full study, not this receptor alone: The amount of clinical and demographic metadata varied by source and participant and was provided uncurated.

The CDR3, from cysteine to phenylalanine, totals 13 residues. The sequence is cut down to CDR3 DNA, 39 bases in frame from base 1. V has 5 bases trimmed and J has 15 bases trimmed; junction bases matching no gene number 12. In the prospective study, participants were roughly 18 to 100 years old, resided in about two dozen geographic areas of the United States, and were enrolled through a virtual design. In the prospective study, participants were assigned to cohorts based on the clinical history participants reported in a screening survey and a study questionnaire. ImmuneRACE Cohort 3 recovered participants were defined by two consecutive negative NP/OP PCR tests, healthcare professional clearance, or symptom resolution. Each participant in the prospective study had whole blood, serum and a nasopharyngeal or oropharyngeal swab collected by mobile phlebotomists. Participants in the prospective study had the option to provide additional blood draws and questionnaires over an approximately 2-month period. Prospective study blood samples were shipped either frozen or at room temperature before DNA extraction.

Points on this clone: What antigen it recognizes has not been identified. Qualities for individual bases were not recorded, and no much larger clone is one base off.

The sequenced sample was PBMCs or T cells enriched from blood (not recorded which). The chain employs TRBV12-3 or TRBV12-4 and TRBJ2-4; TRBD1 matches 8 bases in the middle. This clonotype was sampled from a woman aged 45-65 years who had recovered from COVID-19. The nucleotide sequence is TGTGCCAGCAGTCCCGGGACAGGAGTTTTCCCGTACTTC. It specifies CASSPGTGVFPYF.